This T cell receptor beta chain was sequenced in a study of neoadjuvant anti-PD-1 for oral cavity cancer (dated by TCRdb to about 2021). Regarding the research as a whole: Before undergoing curative-intent surgical resection, most patients got three to four biweekly nivolumab doses at 3 mg/kg. Patients without progression received a fourth nivolumab dose around day 43 and underwent definitive surgical resection on days 50-56. Patients with complete response, partial response or stable disease by RECIST 1.1 were defined as responders, whereas patients with progression were defined as non-responders. A 33% response rate was observed in the parent correlative cohort, in which around twelve patients were included.

For deep sequencing, PBMC libraries mostly used about 0.45 ug of input genomic DNA, with six replicates for each sample. TCRbeta libraries were prepared with the immunoSEQ hsTCRbeta kit according to the manufacturer's instructions. Sequencing of the completed libraries took place using an Illumina NovaSeq 6000 S4 flow cell after they had been pooled to around 2.7 nM. Per the source publication's procedure: The immunoSEQ Analyzer handled quality control and preprocessing of the raw data. The analysis was limited to productive rearrangements, and each clonotype was defined by a unique CDR3 amino acid sequence. Repertoire clonality was estimated as the Gini-Simpson index, which was calculated using the R package tcR. Student's t test was used to compare Gini indices, while Pearson correlation assessed associations with tumor size change. The table comes from immuneACCESS by way of TCRdb, which keeps in-frame sequences with V and J called. Part of the clones is missing from these tables; in studies checked, under half for an unresolved V gene and the rest for unknown reasons. V and J calls and clone size are copied from that table; D and trimming were computed from the DNA. The sample yields roughly 60,000 clones; more than 65% were counted once. The top ten clones comprise just over 2.5% of the sample.

What the study reported, not specific to this receptor: Only three patients per response group were included in the TCR analyses, and the authors called for validation in larger cohorts. After neoadjuvant nivolumab, significantly higher T cell clonality (Gini index) was found within PBMCs in non-responders than in responders. A higher pretreatment blood Treg/Th17 ratio correlated with both higher pretreatment blood TCRbeta clonality and lower post-treatment tumor TCRbeta clonality.

Points on this clone: Its antigen target is currently unknown. Base qualities are not at hand, and no much larger clone is one base apart.

Taken from cysteine to phenylalanine, the CDR3 has 12 residues. Only the CDR3 part of the read is kept: 36 bases, read in frame from the first base. V and J are truncated by 10 bases and 6 bases respectively, leaving an intervening sequence of 15 bases. CDR1 and CDR2 are drawn from the germline V gene: SGHTA, FQGTGA. The time point label on this specimen signifies: before neoadjuvant nivolumab. The patients had newly diagnosed stage II-IVA oral cavity squamous cell carcinoma and had not received any prior systemic or radiation treatment. Everyone in the cohort had locally advanced, HPV-negative oral cavity squamous cell carcinoma. Peripheral blood mononuclear cells were analyzed directly, without maintenance or expansion in culture. The samples were drawn from a longitudinal correlative study tied to a single-arm phase II trial testing neoadjuvant nivolumab in oral cavity squamous cell carcinoma. Subject-matched pre- and post-treatment PBMCs and tumors from three responders and three non-responders underwent genomic DNA-based TCRbeta sequencing. Peripheral blood mononuclear cells were drawn once before nivolumab treatment and a second time after treatment, when surgery took place. Genomic DNA was isolated from PBMCs using the Maxwell RSC DNA from Cells kit.

This material consisted of PBMCs, taken before nivolumab (anti-PD-1) treatment. The receptor was isolated from a person aged 40-85 years with oral cavity squamous cell carcinoma. The chain joins TRBV7-3 to TRBJ1-1; the D gene cannot be named for sure. The nucleotide sequence is given as TGTGCCACCGGGTGGGGAAGGGCTGAAGCTTTCTTT. Its translation reads: CATGWGRAEAFF.